This T cell receptor (beta chain) was recovered during a study of T cell repertoires in cytomegalovirus infection. For this clonotype: Its antigen remains unidentified.

MiXCR, applied by TCRdb to the reads, yields one record per CDR3 protein. This table has roughly 800,000 distinct CDR3 sequences, 25% to 30% appearing once. The sequence came from a human donor in good health (CMV status not recorded). Some clones in this sample may be carry-over from other donors' samples. The sample here was cultured CD8+ T cells from PBMCs, taken from culture after CMV antigen stimulation.

DNA for the CDR3: TGTGCCAGCGGCTATGGACTAGCGGGGATGGACAATGAGCAGTTCTTC. It encodes CASGYGLAGMDNEQFF. This chain uses TRBV7-3 with TRBJ2-1, with 12 bases fitting TRBD2. This CDR3 has 16 residues. Germline V gene data show CDR1 as SGHTA and CDR2 as FQGTGA. The V gene end was trimmed by 8 bases and the J gene end by 5 bases; junction bases not matched to a gene: 10.